This T cell receptor (beta chain) was documented in a study of blood T cell repertoires in COVID-19. Whole-study context: The United States, Italy and Spain were the sources of the acute and convalescent COVID-19 samples.

CDR3 size: 18 residues. CDR1 is MGHRA, CDR2 YSYEKL, per germline. J was trimmed by 2 bases and V by 0 bases; bases with no gene match: 11. Clones were sequenced by immunoSEQ multiplex PCR, and TCRdb holds only the in-frame ones, with some missing. The sample shows approximately 210,000 clones, about 90% of them seen only once. The specimen sequenced was peripheral blood. The chain carries TRBV4-1 and TRBJ2-7, with 9 bases aligning to TRBD2. This receptor was identified in a man aged 35-49 years with active or convalescent COVID-19. In nucleotides, the CDR3 is TGCGCCAGCAGCCAAGAGGGTAGCGGGGGTGCCAGAGCCTACGAGCAGTACTTC. This gives the protein CASSQEGSGGARAYEQYF.